The entry below gives a single T cell receptor (beta chain) sequence along with its context. Its antigen is unknown. TCRdb's table, derived via immunoSEQ multiplex PCR, lists solely in-frame clones and lacks some. Among 140,000 or so clones listed, about 92% were seen once. This record belongs to a study of T cell responses to AZD1222 COVID-19 vaccine. Points from the study as a whole: Two AZD1222 doses significantly raised spike-specific TCR breadth and depth over controls.

V lost 6 bases and J lost 0; bases outside the gene matches: 8. Looked up from germline, CDR1 is ENHRY and CDR2 is SYGVKD. The length of the CDR3 is 17 residues. This rearrangement joins TRBV10-3 to TRBJ1-4, with 9 nucleotides matching TRBD1. Here the sequenced sample was peripheral blood, taken on day 0 of AZD1222 vaccination. The TCR was taken from an adult in good health. The chain's CDR3 is CAISTGQGFPTNEKLFF. The CDR3 DNA reads TGTGCCATCAGCACAGGACAGGGGTTTCCAACTAATGAAAAACTGTTTTTT.